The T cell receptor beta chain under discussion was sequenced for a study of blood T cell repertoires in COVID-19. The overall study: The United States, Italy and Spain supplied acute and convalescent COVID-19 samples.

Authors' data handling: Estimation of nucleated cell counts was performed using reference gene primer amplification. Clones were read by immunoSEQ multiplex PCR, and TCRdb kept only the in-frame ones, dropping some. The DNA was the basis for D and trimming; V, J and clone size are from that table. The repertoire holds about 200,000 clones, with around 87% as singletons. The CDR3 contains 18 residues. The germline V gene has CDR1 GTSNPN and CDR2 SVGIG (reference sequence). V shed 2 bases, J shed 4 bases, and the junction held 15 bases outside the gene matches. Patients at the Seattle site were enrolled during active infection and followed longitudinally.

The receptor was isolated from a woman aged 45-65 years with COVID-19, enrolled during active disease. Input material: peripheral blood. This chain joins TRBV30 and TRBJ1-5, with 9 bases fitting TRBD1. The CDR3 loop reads CAWSSTPWTGDFNQPQHF. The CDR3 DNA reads TGTGCCTGGAGTTCTACTCCGTGGACAGGGGATTTTAATCAGCCCCAGCATTTT.